At least ten counts were recorded for the clone carrying this T cell receptor beta chain. Its specificity is unknown. The time point is: newly diagnosed GD, antithyroid drugs for less than 3 months. PBMC-derived RNA was used for the TCR library. Investigators report Graves' disease was diagnosed under American Thyroid Association guidelines. The source of the sample is a study of regulatory T cells in long-lasting Graves disease. As for the study in general: Duration of antithyroid drug therapy among newly diagnosed Graves' patients was under 3 months. Whole-study findings and limits: New patients shared over 800 public clonotypes, fewer than the approximately 3,000 shared by persistent patients.

This CDR3 is 14 amino acids long. V lost 2 bases and J lost 4, with 11 bases in between. The germline V gene encodes CDR1 MNHEY and CDR2 SVGAGI. With iRepertoire HTBI primers and Arm-PCR of CDR3 regions, TCR beta libraries were built. Authors' data handling: Segment identification across samples yielded some 63 TRBV and more than 11 TRBJ segments. Each CDR3 protein gets one entry after TCRdb re-called the multiplex PCR reads with MiXCR. The V and J calls were not made by the authors but by TCRdb's processing. In the table there are some 320,000 distinct CDR3 sequences, 18% of which are singletons. Sample: peripheral blood mononuclear cells (PBMCs), taken at new diagnosis, from a patient treated with antithyroid drugs. This TCR was recovered from a female donor with Graves disease. The chain couples TRBV6-5 to TRBJ2-5; maybe TRBD2 (5 bases). CDR3 in DNA: TGTGCCAGCAGTTACCGAGCGGTGGTAGAGACCCAGTACTTC. Its translation: CASSYRAVVETQYF.